This is a list of T cell receptor beta chains from one sample in a study of blood T cell repertoires in COVID-19. Repertoires were generated with immunoSEQ multiplex PCR, while TCRdb's copy carries only in-frame clones and drops some. This repertoire shows over 350,000 clones, approximately 87% found once; its top ten account for 10%. Sequenced sample: PBMCs or T cells enriched from blood (not recorded which). The receptors shown here come from a woman aged 50 to 60 who had recovered from COVID-19. The CDR3 runs from the conserved cysteine through the conserved F or W. Fields, in order: V gene, J gene, D gene, clone size, CDR3 length, CDR3 protein, CDR3 DNA. A D gene is named only where the DNA matches it firmly. Some rows mark clone size as missing; the rest say once, few, many or name a class of expanded clone.

TRBV4-2,TRBJ2-1,TRBD1,.,17,CASSQADRGYSYNEQFF,TGTGCCAGCAGCCAAGCCGACAGGGGATACTCCTACAATGAGCAGTTCTTC
TRBV6-2/TRBV6-3,TRBJ1-5,.,.,13,CASSYSLNQPQHF,TGTGCCAGCAGTTACTCCCTAAATCAGCCCCAGCATTTT
TRBV6-5,TRBJ1-2,.,.,15,CASRRSPGVEYGYTF,TGTGCCAGCAGACGATCCCCGGGGGTAGAATATGGCTACACCTTC
TRBV2,TRBJ1-4,.,.,17,CASHPRNRARGGEKLFF,TGTGCCAGCCATCCGAGGAACAGGGCGCGCGGAGGTGAAAAACTGTTTTTT
TRBV7-3,TRBJ2-5,.,.,14,CATPGPPMRETQYF,TGTGCCACCCCAGGGCCACCCATGAGGGAGACCCAGTACTTC
TRBV6-4,TRBJ1-6,TRBD1,.,14,CASSLDRENSPLHF,TGTGCCAGCAGCCTAGACAGGGAGAATTCACCCCTCCACTTT
TRBV18,TRBJ1-2,TRBD1,.,14,CASSDDRGGTGYTF,TGTGCCAGCTCAGATGACAGGGGAGGAACCGGCTACACCTTC
TRBV5-4,TRBJ2-3,TRBD1,.,14,CASSQGGQTDTQYF,TGTGCCAGCAGTCAAGGGGGACAGACAGATACGCAGTATTTT
TRBV4-1,TRBJ1-6,.,few,20,CASSNTGIFRDRSYNSPLHF,TGCGCCAGCAGCAACACCGGGATCTTCCGAGACAGGTCCTATAATTCACCCCTCCACTTT
TRBV3-1/TRBV3-2,TRBJ2-5,.,.,13,CASSQVRGETQYF,TGTGCCAGCAGCCAAGTTAGGGGCGAGACCCAGTACTTC
TRBV5-1,TRBJ2-3,.,.,14,CASSPRTYTDTQYF,TGCGCCAGCAGCCCCAGGACTTACACAGATACGCAGTATTTT
TRBV12-3/TRBV12-4,TRBJ1-3,.,.,13,CASGTNSGNTIYF,TGTGCCAGCGGGACTAATTCTGGAAACACCATATATTTT
TRBV2,TRBJ2-4,.,.,17,CASSEVEFGQLENIQYF,TGTGCCAGCAGTGAGGTCGAATTCGGACAGCTAGAAAACATTCAGTACTTC
TRBV7-7,TRBJ2-5,.,.,15,CASSLATGLGETQYF,TGTGCTAGCAGCTTAGCCACAGGGTTGGGAGAGACCCAGTACTTC
TRBV3-1/TRBV3-2,TRBJ1-1,.,.,15,CASGHLGARLTEAFF,TGTGCCAGCGGCCATCTTGGGGCTCGTCTCACTGAAGCTTTCTTT
TRBV7-9,TRBJ2-2,TRBD2,few,16,CASSLLAGGSTGELFF,TGTGCCAGCAGCTTACTTGCGGGGGGGAGCACCGGGGAGCTGTTTTTT
TRBV3-1/TRBV3-2,TRBJ1-2,TRBD1,.,13,CASSQNRGYGYTF,TGTGCCAGCAGCCAAAACAGGGGATATGGCTACACCTTC
TRBV30,TRBJ1-2,.,.,13,CAWSFGRDRGYTF,TGTGCCTGGAGTTTTGGGCGTGATCGCGGCTACACCTTC
TRBV7-3,TRBJ1-1,TRBD1,once,14,CASSVGQGNTEAFF,TGTGCCAGCAGCGTCGGACAGGGGAACACTGAAGCTTTCTTT
TRBV6-5,TRBJ2-2,.,.,13,CASSTMNTGELFF,TGTGCCAGCAGTACTATGAACACCGGGGAGCTGTTTTTT
TRBV7-9,TRBJ1-1,.,.,13,CASSPPGGTEAFF,TGTGCCAGCAGCCCGCCGGGGGGAACTGAAGCTTTCTTT
TRBV4-1,TRBJ1-5,.,.,13,CASSQTLSQPQHF,TGCGCCAGCAGCCAGACACTCAGTCAGCCCCAGCATTTT
TRBV30,TRBJ2-1,TRBD1,.,20,CAWNPPGTGGLPSSYNEQFF,TGTGCCTGGAACCCACCCGGGACAGGGGGCTTACCTTCCTCCTACAATGAGCAGTTCTTC
TRBV7-3,TRBJ2-1,TRBD2,.,15,CASSEIAGVYNEQFF,TGTGCCAGCAGCGAAATAGCGGGGGTCTACAATGAGCAGTTCTTC
TRBV30,TRBJ2-7,.,few,12,CAWRDQGYEQYF,TGTGCCTGGAGAGATCAGGGTTACGAGCAGTACTTC
TRBV15,TRBJ1-2,TRBD1,.,15,CATSRGTGRNYGYTF,TGTGCCACCAGCAGGGGGACAGGACGAAACTATGGCTACACCTTC
TRBV6-5,TRBJ1-2,.,.,12,CASRTGKYGYTF,TGTGCCAGTCGGACTGGAAAATATGGCTACACCTTC
TRBV4-2,TRBJ2-3,.,.,14,CASSLTKGTDTQYF,TGTGCCAGCAGCCTGACAAAGGGCACAGATACGCAGTATTTT
TRBV5-4,TRBJ1-1,TRBD1,.,15,CASSLQGARNTEAFF,TGTGCCAGCAGCTTACAGGGGGCACGGAACACTGAAGCTTTCTTT
TRBV19,TRBJ1-5,.,.,15,CASSKRTVREQPQHF,TGTGCCAGTAGTAAGAGGACTGTTAGGGAACAGCCCCAGCATTTT
TRBV5-1,TRBJ2-6,.,.,13,CASTYTGANVLTF,TGCGCCAGCACTTACACTGGGGCCAACGTCCTGACTTTC
TRBV2,TRBJ1-2,TRBD1,once,14,CASASDRRNYGYTF,TGTGCCAGCGCGTCGGACAGGAGGAACTATGGCTACACCTTC
TRBV30,TRBJ2-2,TRBD1,.,15,CAWSVVTGVAGELFF,TGTGCCTGGAGTGTAGTAACAGGGGTAGCCGGGGAGCTGTTTTTT
TRBV28,TRBJ1-3,.,once,12,CAILSAGNTIYF,TGTGCCATCCTTAGTGCGGGAAACACCATATATTTT
TRBV3-1/TRBV3-2,TRBJ1-2,.,.,15,CASSQEITAFYGYTF,TGTGCCAGCAGCCAAGAAATAACAGCCTTCTATGGCTACACCTTC
TRBV19,TRBJ1-4,.,.,16,CASSAGRTATNEKLFF,TGTGCCAGTAGCGCCGGACGGACTGCAACTAATGAAAAACTGTTTTTT
TRBV7-2,TRBJ2-2,.,.,16,CASSPSPLTVTGELFF,TGTGCCAGCAGCCCAAGTCCCCTAACAGTTACCGGGGAGCTGTTTTTT
TRBV6-5,TRBJ1-1,TRBD1,.,14,CASSSTGVGTEAFF,TGTGCCAGCAGTTCTACAGGGGTGGGTACTGAAGCTTTCTTT
TRBV5-6,TRBJ2-7,.,.,15,CASSYGTASSYEQYF,TGTGCCAGCAGCTACGGGACTGCAAGCTCCTACGAGCAGTACTTC
TRBV18,TRBJ2-5,.,.,16,CASSPNRARTAQSQYF,TGTGCCAGCTCACCTAACCGGGCCAGGACAGCGCAAAGCCAGTACTTC
TRBV7-3,TRBJ2-5,.,once,14,CASSVDRYQETQYF,TGTGCCAGCAGCGTCGACAGGTACCAAGAGACCCAGTACTTC